This entry lists 24 T cell receptor beta chains sequenced from one sample in a study of cytomegalovirus exposure and HLA in healthy donors. It was with 60 Vbeta and 13 Jbeta primers that the PCR ran. Some clones are missing from TCRdb's copy, which holds only in-frame ones; the method was immunoSEQ multiplex PCR. The sample records about 190,000 clones, over 70% being singletons. The sample comprised PBMCs. The receptors shown here come from a woman in her twenties or thirties in good health and CMV-seropositive.

In this sample, this clone turned up a few times. The CDR3 coding sequence is TGTGCCAGCAGTTTATACCCCTTGCGACTAGCGGGAGGGCGTGATGAGCAGTTCTTC. Its protein is CASSLYPLRLAGGRDEQFF. This sequence joins TRBV27 and TRBJ2-1; 14 bases agree with TRBD2. This CDR3 has 19 amino acids. V was pared by 1 base and J by 8 bases, with 13 bases of the junction left unmatched. The V gene's germline CDR1 is MNHEY and CDR2 SMNVEV (reference sequence).

The chain has TRBV19 and TRBJ2-7, with D perhaps TRBD2 (5 bases). The CDR3 has 13 residues. V shed 5 bases and J shed 1 base, with 9 bases lying between them. Germline V gene data show CDR1 as LNHDA and CDR2 as SQIVND (reference sequence). As DNA, the CDR3 is TGTGCCAGTAGTGAGGGTAATTCCTACGAGCAGTACTTC. This gives the protein CASSEGNSYEQYF.

This clone was picked up one time. The genes are TRBV5-1 and TRBJ2-1, with 10 nucleotides matching TRBD2. The CDR3 runs to 18 residues. V lost 3 bases to trimming and J lost 3 bases; unmatched junction nucleotides: 12. Germline V lookup: CDR1 SGHRS, CDR2 YFSETQ. The CDR3 loop is CASSSPTSGSPYYNEQFF. CDR3 coding DNA: TGCGCCAGCAGCTCGCCGACTAGCGGGTCCCCATACTACAATGAGCAGTTCTTC.

The chain joins TRBV19 to TRBJ2-5; possible D gene TRBD2, 6 bases. V was trimmed by 6 bases and J by 5 bases, leaving 16 bases between them. This CDR3 comprises 14 residues. The V gene's germline CDR1 is LNHDA and CDR2 SQIVND (reference sequence). CDR3 nucleotides: TGTGCCAGTAGAAACACCCGGGGGTACGAGACCCAGTACTTC. Encoded protein: CASRNTRGYETQYF.

This clone was observed a handful of times. V and J are TRBV5-5 and TRBJ1-2; D might be TRBD1 (6 bases). V was pared by 3 bases and J by 8 bases, with 11 bases between. Per germline, CDR1 SGHKS and CDR2 YYEKEE (reference sequence). The CDR3 covers 12 residues. The CDR3 here is CASSWGTPGYTF. Written as DNA, the CDR3 is TGTGCCAGCAGCTGGGGGACACCCGGCTACACCTTC.

This clone was recorded once. The V call is TRBV27, the J call TRBJ2-3, with 7 bases lining up with TRBD2. Unmatched junction bases numbered 6, after V lost 2 bases and J lost 1 base. This CDR3 region has 16 residues. Germline CDR1 reads MNHEY; CDR2 reads SMNVEV (reference sequence). The CDR3 bases are TGTGCCAGCAGTTTAAGCGGGGTTAGGGGCACAGATACGCAGTATTTT. Protein: CASSLSGVRGTDTQYF.

J is TRBJ2-1 and V is TRBV18, with no clear D. The germline V and J ends were trimmed by 3 bases and 9 bases, with 6 bases remaining between them. Germline V lookup: CDR1 KGHSH, CDR2 LQKENI. The CDR3 loop spans 11 amino acids. The CDR3: CASSPVAEQFF. The CDR3 region has the DNA TGTGCCAGCTCACCGGTAGCTGAGCAGTTCTTC.

The CDR3 bases are TGTGCCACCGGACAGGGGACAGGGGACGAGCAGTACTTC. Translation gives CATGQGTGDEQYF. The chain carries TRBV10-3 and TRBJ2-7; TRBD1 aligns across 10 bases. The CDR3 has 13 residues. Per germline, CDR1 ENHRY and CDR2 SYGVKD. V was clipped by 10 bases and J by 5 bases; unmatched bases: 8.

The chain couples TRBV5-4 to TRBJ2-7, with D perhaps matching TRBD2 (6 bases). Trimming removed 0 bases at V and 3 bases at J, with 13 bases between. The CDR3 has 15 residues. CDR1 is SGHNT and CDR2 is YYREEE in the germline V gene (reference sequence). Here the CDR3 reads CASSLVRGKDYEQYF. The CDR3 nucleotides read TGTGCCAGCAGCTTGGTACGGGGGAAAGACTACGAGCAGTACTTC.

The sample holds a few counts of this clone. The chain has TRBV4-2 and TRBJ2-1; 13 nucleotides agree with TRBD2. V lost 4 bases, J lost 3 bases, and 6 bases stayed unmatched. Looked up from germline, CDR1 is LGHNA and CDR2 is YNFKEQ. The CDR3 runs 17 residues. As DNA, the CDR3 is TGTGCCAGCAGCCCCCGACTAGCGGGAGGTAGCTACAATGAGCAGTTCTTC. Translating it yields CASSPRLAGGSYNEQFF.

The chain carries TRBV6-1 and TRBJ2-3; D possibly corresponds to TRBD1 (5 bases). V was cut by 2 bases and J by 0 bases, with 15 bases left in between. This CDR3 region has 17 residues. The germline CDR1 and CDR2 sequences are MNHNS and SASEGT. This CDR3 reads CASSELWGAPSTDTQYF. The CDR3 DNA reads as TGTGCCAGCAGTGAACTCTGGGGCGCCCCTAGCACAGATACGCAGTATTTT.

The chain couples TRBV28 to TRBJ1-1, with a possible D match to TRBD1 (5 bases). The CDR3 spans 15 residues. Per germline, CDR1 MDHEN and CDR2 SYDVKM. The V end was cut by 3 bases, the J end by 0 bases, with 11 bases between. The CDR3, as DNA: TGTGCCAGCAGTTTGTGGGGGGGAGTGAACACTGAAGCTTTCTTT. Translation gives CASSLWGGVNTEAFF.

The chain carries TRBV7-6 and TRBJ2-3, with TRBD2 identical over 15 bases. CDR1 and CDR2 (germline): SGHVS, FNYEAQ. Trimming at V came to 5 bases and at J to 6 bases, leaving 3 bases not matched to a gene. This CDR3 is built from 15 residues. The DNA for the CDR3 is TGTGCCAGCAGCCAAGGACTAGCGGGAGGGGATACGCAGTATTTT. Protein sequence: CASSQGLAGGDTQYF.

DNA for the CDR3: TGTGCCAGCAGCGTGGAACAGGGGACTGAGCAGTTCTTC. Amino acid sequence: CASSVEQGTEQFF. This sequence joins TRBV11-1 and TRBJ2-1, with 7 positions matching TRBD1. Germline V CDR1 and CDR2: SGHAT, FQDESV (reference sequence). V shed 5 bases and J 9 bases; nucleotides not matched to a gene: 7. The CDR3 runs to 13 residues. The whole variable domain, remainder taken from reference TRBV11-1 and TRBJ2-1, is EAEVAQSPRYKITEKSQAVAFWCDPISGHATLYWYRQILGQGPELLVQFQDESVVDDSQLPKDRFSAERLKGVDSTLKIQPAELGDSAMYLCASSVEQGTEQFFGPGTRLTVL.

The rearrangement links TRBV11-2 to TRBJ1-1, with D unclear. V dropped 5 bases and J dropped 5 bases, with 9 bases sitting between them. The CDR3 loop spans 12 amino acids. Germline V gene data show CDR1 as SGHAT and CDR2 as FQNNGV. The CDR3 nucleotides are TGTGCCAGCAGCCAGGCGTGGACTGAAGCTTTCTTT. Protein sequence: CASSQAWTEAFF.

The rearrangement uses TRBV19 and TRBJ2-7; D not certain. This CDR3 contains 12 residues. With 3 bases removed from V and 3 bases from J, the gap between germline ends came to 6 bases. Germline CDR1 and CDR2: LNHDA and SQIVND (reference sequence). CDR3 protein: CASSMGRYEQYF. As DNA, the CDR3 is TGTGCCAGTAGTATGGGCCGCTACGAGCAGTACTTC.

The gene calls are TRBV11-2 and TRBJ2-3; D gene unclear. Trimming cost V 3 bases and J 0 bases, with 7 bases left between them. Germline values: CDR1 SGHAT, CDR2 FQNNGV. The CDR3 spans 14 residues. Written as DNA, the CDR3 is TGTGCCAGCAGCTTTAGTCCAAGCACAGATACGCAGTATTTT. This encodes CASSFSPSTDTQYF.

The chain joins TRBV5-1 to TRBJ2-7, with 9 bases fitting TRBD2. V gave up 5 bases and J gave up 4 bases; unmatched junction bases: 7. In germline, CDR1 is SGHRS, CDR2 YFSETQ. This CDR3 has 14 residues. CDR3 region: CASRTSGNEYEQYF. CDR3 DNA: TGCGCCAGCAGGACTAGCGGTAATGAATACGAGCAGTACTTC.

The V gene is TRBV6-5, the J gene TRBJ2-3; D perhaps matches TRBD1 (5 bases). The CDR3 has 14 amino acids. From germline, CDR1 is MNHEY and CDR2 SVGAGI. The V and J ends lost 8 bases and 1 base respectively, with 13 bases between them. DNA for the CDR3: TGTGCCAGCTGTCGGACACCTTGCACAGATACGCAGTATTTT. Its translation is CASCRTPCTDTQYF.

V usage is TRBV7-9 and J usage is TRBJ2-7; D is possibly TRBD1 (5 bases). From germline, CDR1 is SEHNR and CDR2 FQNEAQ (reference sequence). Trimming cost V 5 bases and J 0 bases, with 11 bases left between them. The length of the CDR3 is 14 residues. For the CDR3, the DNA is TGTGCCAGCAGCCTACTGACAGACTCCTACGAGCAGTACTTC. Translating it yields CASSLLTDSYEQYF.

The rearrangement links TRBV28 to TRBJ2-7, with TRBD1 matching over 8 bases. CDR1 MDHEN and CDR2 SYDVKM come from the germline V gene. The CDR3 runs to 13 residues. The junction had 7 bases not matched to a gene; V was cut back by 6 bases and J by 6 bases. This CDR3 is CASSPGQGTEQYF. The CDR3 nucleotides are TGTGCCAGCAGCCCTGGACAGGGAACCGAGCAGTACTTC.

The chain has TRBV6-4 and TRBJ2-1, with TRBD2 matching 8 bases. J gave up 3 bases and V 4 bases, and 2 bases lay outside the gene matches. Per germline, CDR1 MRHNA and CDR2 SNTAGT. The CDR3 is 14 residues long. The CDR3 sequence: CASSVTSDYNEQFF. The CDR3 nucleotides are TGTGCCAGCAGTGTGACTAGCGACTACAATGAGCAGTTCTTC.

This clone appeared a single time. This chain uses TRBV11-2 with TRBJ1-3; D call uncertain. V lost 1 base, J lost 3 bases, and 7 bases lay in between. Germline assignment: CDR1 SGHAT and CDR2 FQNNGV. The CDR3 extends over 14 amino acids. Written as DNA, the CDR3 is TGTGCCAGCAGCTTAGGGCTTTTTGGAAACACCATATATTTT. Amino acids: CASSLGLFGNTIYF.

The chain recombines TRBV19 with TRBJ2-1; tentative D call: TRBD2 (6 bases). The CDR3 covers 13 residues. CDR1 and CDR2 (germline): LNHDA, SQIVND (reference sequence). V lost 5 bases and J lost 6, with 11 bases in between. The CDR3 DNA sequence: TGTGCCAGTAGTTCCGGGACTCCCAATGAGCAGTTCTTC. As protein: CASSSGTPNEQFF.